These 11 T cell receptor beta chains share one sample of origin, sequenced in a study of shared clonotypes between healthy human individuals. TCRdb keeps only in-frame clones here, not all; method: immunoSEQ multiplex PCR. The data hold roughly 490,000 clones, with about three quarters observed a single time. Sample: PBMCs. The receptor set was obtained from a woman between 40 and 50 years old in good health. Some clones in this sample may be carry-over from other donors' samples.

This chain uses TRBV25-1 with TRBJ2-7; possible D gene TRBD2, 6 bases. Germline loops: CDR1 MGHDK, CDR2 SYGVNS. The CDR3 consists of 16 residues. V dropped 1 base and J dropped 7 bases, with 20 bases sitting between them. CDR3 DNA: TGTGCCAGCAGTGAATGGGTAGCGGAGGGGCCGGGGGAGCAGTACTTC. Its translation is CASSEWVAEGPGEQYF.

J is TRBJ2-6 and V is TRBV27, with TRBD1 matching over 9 bases. With 5 bases clipped from V and 5 bases from J, the junction kept 16 bases outside the gene matches. Germline V gene lookup returns CDR1 MNHEY and CDR2 SMNVEV (reference sequence). CDR3 length: 19 residues. The CDR3 reads CASSTSGQGISGWANVLTF. The CDR3, as DNA: TGTGCCAGCAGTACATCGGGACAGGGAATCTCTGGGTGGGCCAACGTCCTGACTTTC.

Worth noting for this clone: Additional DNA sequences in this sample encode the identical CDR3. The chain links TRBV27 to TRBJ1-5, with 8 bases fitting TRBD1. The CDR3 runs 13 residues. Germline CDR1 and CDR2: MNHEY and SMNVEV (reference sequence). J was trimmed by 6 bases and V by 5 bases; bases with no gene match: 3. In nucleotides, the CDR3 is TGTGCCAGCAGTGGGACAGGCGGTCAGCCCCAGCATTTT. Its translation: CASSGTGGQPQHF.

V is TRBV7-2 and J is TRBJ2-5; 9 nucleotides align to TRBD2. CDR3 length: 15 amino acids. Germline V gene sequence: CDR1 SGHTA, CDR2 FQGNSA. J was trimmed by 5 bases and V by 4 bases; bases with no gene match: 8. As DNA, the CDR3 is TGTGCCAGCAGCTCCGGTAGCGGGAGTTACGAGACCCAGTACTTC. Translating gives CASSSGSGSYETQYF.

The chain couples TRBV28 to TRBJ1-1; 7 nucleotides align to TRBD1. Germline CDR1 MDHEN, CDR2 SYDVKM. The CDR3 totals 13 residues. The ends lost 6 bases at V and 5 bases at J; junction bases unmatched: 6. CDR3 DNA sequence: TGTGCCAGCAGCCCCCGACAGGGAACTGAAGCTTTCTTT. Translated: CASSPRQGTEAFF.

V gene TRBV30 combines with J gene TRBJ1-1; 9 nucleotides match TRBD1. Germline assignment: CDR1 GTSNPN and CDR2 SVGIG (reference sequence). The CDR3 consists of 17 residues. V lost 4 bases to trimming and J lost 4 bases; unmatched junction nucleotides: 16. CDR3 sequence: CAWTALGQGVFGTEAFF. The DNA of the CDR3 is TGTGCCTGGACCGCCTTGGGACAGGGAGTTTTCGGCACTGAAGCTTTCTTT.

V usage is TRBV9 and J usage is TRBJ2-7; TRBD2 agrees at 7 bases. The CDR3 is 16 residues long. V dropped 3 bases and J dropped 2; count of bases not matched to a gene: 11. Per the germline V gene, CDR1 is SGDLS and CDR2 is YYNGEE. DNA for the CDR3: TGTGCCAGCAGCGGGCCGTCGGGGGGTCCCGCCTACGAGCAGTACTTC. This codes for CASSGPSGGPAYEQYF.

In this sample, this clone turned up a few times. This likely came from a read error, as a far larger clone is one base away. Distinct nucleotide sequences in the sample also encode this CDR3. The V call is TRBV6-5, the J call TRBJ2-7; D may be TRBD1 (6 bases). V gave up 6 bases and J gave up 3 bases, with 9 bases separating them. The CDR3 totals 12 residues. Germline loops: CDR1 MNHEY, CDR2 SVGAGI. CDR3 region: CASRRTDYEQYF. The CDR3 DNA is TGTGCCAGCAGGAGGACAGACTACGAGCAGTACTTC.

CDR3 sequence reads: CASSFGQNTGELFF. In DNA form, the CDR3 reads TGTGCCAGCAGCTTCGGACAGAATACCGGGGAGCTGTTTTTT. This chain uses TRBV5-4 with TRBJ2-2; tentative D call: TRBD1 (6 bases). Trimming cost V 2 bases and J 5 bases, with 10 bases left between them. The germline V gene encodes CDR1 SGHNT and CDR2 YYREEE (reference sequence). This CDR3 contains 14 residues.

The chain recombines TRBV30 with TRBJ1-2, with 7 bases identical to TRBD1. This CDR3 contains 16 residues. The trim removed 0 bases at V and 3 bases at J, leaving 10 bases unmatched. CDR1 GTSNPN and CDR2 SVGIG come from the germline V gene (reference sequence). CDR3 coding DNA: TGTGCCTGGAGTGTACAGAAAGGGCAGGGGGACTATGGCTACACCTTC. This translates into CAWSVQKGQGDYGYTF. Full variable domain (remainder filled in from reference TRBV30 and TRBJ1-2): SQTIHQWPATLVQPVGSPLSLECTVEGTSNPNLYWYRQAAGRGLQLLFYSVGIGQISSEVPQNLSASRPQDRQFILSSKKLLLSDSGFYLCAWSVQKGQGDYGYTFGSGTRLTVV.

A word on this clone: Relative to the germline gene, one junction end is altered; a read error may explain this. The CDR3 DNA is TGTGCCAGCAGTGGGACGGCTACGGTTTTT. As protein: CASSGTATVF. This chain joins TRBV28 and TRBJ1-4; a weak D match, TRBD1 (5 bases). The CDR3 runs 10 residues. CDR1 and CDR2 (germline): MDHEN, SYDVKM.